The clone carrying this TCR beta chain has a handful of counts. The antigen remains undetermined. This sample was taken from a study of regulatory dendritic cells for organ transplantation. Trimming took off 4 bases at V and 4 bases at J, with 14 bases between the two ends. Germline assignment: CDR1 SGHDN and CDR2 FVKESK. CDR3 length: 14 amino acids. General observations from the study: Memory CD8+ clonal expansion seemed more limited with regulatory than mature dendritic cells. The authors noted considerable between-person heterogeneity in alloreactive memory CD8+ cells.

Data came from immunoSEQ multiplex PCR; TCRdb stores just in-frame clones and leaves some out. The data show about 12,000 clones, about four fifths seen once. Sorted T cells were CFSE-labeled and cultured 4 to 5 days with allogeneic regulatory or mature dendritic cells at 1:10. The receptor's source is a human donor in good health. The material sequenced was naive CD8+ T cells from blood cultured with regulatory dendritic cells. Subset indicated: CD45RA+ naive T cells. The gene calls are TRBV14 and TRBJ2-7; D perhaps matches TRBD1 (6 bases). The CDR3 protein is CASSRDRKGYEQYF. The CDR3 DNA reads TGTGCCAGCAGCCGAGACAGGAAGGGGTACGAGCAGTACTTC.